This T cell receptor beta chain was sequenced for a study of response to subunit inactivated influenza vaccine. General study results and limits: Every seasonal influenza vaccination brings in few new T cells, the authors suggested.

CDR3 length: 16 amino acids. Germline V gene lookup returns CDR1 LNHNV and CDR2 YYDKDF (reference sequence). V lost 1 base and J lost 3; bases outside the gene matches: 8. TCRdb processed the RT-PCR reads anew with MiXCR; each CDR3 protein has one entry. The sample lists about 700,000 distinct CDR3 sequences; 14% were seen once. About this clonotype: Its antigen is as yet unknown.

The input for sequencing was PBMCs from blood, taken around 14 days before vaccination. The TCR originated in a man between 45 and 60 years old who received an inactivated influenza vaccine. V is TRBV15 and J is TRBJ2-7, with 8 nucleotides matching TRBD2. This CDR3 is CATSRGLRAGDYEQYF. In nucleotides, the CDR3 is TGTGCCACCAGCAGAGGACTCCGAGCGGGGGACTACGAGCAGTACTTC.